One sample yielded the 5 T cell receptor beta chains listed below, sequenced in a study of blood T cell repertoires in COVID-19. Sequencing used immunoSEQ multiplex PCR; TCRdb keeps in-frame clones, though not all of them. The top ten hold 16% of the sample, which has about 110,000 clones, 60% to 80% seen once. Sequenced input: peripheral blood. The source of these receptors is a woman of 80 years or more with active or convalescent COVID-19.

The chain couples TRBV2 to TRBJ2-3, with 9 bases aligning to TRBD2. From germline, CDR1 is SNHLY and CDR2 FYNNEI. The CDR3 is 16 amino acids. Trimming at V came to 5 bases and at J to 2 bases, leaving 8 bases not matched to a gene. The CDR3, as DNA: TGTGCCAGCAGTCGGACTAGCGTTCCGAACACAGATACGCAGTATTTT. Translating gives CASSRTSVPNTDTQYF.

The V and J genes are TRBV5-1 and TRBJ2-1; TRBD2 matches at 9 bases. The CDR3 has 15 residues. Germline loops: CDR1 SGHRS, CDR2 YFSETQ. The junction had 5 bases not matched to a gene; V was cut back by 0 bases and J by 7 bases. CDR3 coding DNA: TGCGCCAGCAGCTTGGGACTAGCGGACAATAATGAGCAGTTCTTC. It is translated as CASSLGLADNNEQFF. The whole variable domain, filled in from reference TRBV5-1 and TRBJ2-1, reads KAGVTQTPRYLIKTRGQQVTLSCSPISGHRSVSWYQQTPGQGLQFLFEYFSETQRNKGNFPGRFSGRQFSNSRSEMNVSTLELGDSALYLCASSLGLADNNEQFFGPGTRLTVL.

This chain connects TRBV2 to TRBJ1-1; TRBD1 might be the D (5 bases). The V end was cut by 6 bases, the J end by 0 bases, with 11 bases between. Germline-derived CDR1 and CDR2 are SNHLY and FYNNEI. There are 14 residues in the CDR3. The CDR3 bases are TGTGCCAGCAGAAGACGGGGGATGAACACTGAAGCTTTCTTT. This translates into CASRRRGMNTEAFF.

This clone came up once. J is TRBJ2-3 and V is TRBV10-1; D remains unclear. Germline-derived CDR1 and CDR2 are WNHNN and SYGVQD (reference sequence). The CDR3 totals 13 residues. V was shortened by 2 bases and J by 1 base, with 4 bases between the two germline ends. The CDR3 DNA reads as TGCGCCAGCAGTGAGCCAGGCACAGATACGCAGTATTTT. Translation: CASSEPGTDTQYF.

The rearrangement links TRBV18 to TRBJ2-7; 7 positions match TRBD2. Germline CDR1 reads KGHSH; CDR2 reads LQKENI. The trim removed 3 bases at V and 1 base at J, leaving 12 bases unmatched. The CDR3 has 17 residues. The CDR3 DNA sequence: TGTGCCAGCTCACCCGAACCGGGGAGGGCCCATTCCTACGAGCAGTACTTC. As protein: CASSPEPGRAHSYEQYF.